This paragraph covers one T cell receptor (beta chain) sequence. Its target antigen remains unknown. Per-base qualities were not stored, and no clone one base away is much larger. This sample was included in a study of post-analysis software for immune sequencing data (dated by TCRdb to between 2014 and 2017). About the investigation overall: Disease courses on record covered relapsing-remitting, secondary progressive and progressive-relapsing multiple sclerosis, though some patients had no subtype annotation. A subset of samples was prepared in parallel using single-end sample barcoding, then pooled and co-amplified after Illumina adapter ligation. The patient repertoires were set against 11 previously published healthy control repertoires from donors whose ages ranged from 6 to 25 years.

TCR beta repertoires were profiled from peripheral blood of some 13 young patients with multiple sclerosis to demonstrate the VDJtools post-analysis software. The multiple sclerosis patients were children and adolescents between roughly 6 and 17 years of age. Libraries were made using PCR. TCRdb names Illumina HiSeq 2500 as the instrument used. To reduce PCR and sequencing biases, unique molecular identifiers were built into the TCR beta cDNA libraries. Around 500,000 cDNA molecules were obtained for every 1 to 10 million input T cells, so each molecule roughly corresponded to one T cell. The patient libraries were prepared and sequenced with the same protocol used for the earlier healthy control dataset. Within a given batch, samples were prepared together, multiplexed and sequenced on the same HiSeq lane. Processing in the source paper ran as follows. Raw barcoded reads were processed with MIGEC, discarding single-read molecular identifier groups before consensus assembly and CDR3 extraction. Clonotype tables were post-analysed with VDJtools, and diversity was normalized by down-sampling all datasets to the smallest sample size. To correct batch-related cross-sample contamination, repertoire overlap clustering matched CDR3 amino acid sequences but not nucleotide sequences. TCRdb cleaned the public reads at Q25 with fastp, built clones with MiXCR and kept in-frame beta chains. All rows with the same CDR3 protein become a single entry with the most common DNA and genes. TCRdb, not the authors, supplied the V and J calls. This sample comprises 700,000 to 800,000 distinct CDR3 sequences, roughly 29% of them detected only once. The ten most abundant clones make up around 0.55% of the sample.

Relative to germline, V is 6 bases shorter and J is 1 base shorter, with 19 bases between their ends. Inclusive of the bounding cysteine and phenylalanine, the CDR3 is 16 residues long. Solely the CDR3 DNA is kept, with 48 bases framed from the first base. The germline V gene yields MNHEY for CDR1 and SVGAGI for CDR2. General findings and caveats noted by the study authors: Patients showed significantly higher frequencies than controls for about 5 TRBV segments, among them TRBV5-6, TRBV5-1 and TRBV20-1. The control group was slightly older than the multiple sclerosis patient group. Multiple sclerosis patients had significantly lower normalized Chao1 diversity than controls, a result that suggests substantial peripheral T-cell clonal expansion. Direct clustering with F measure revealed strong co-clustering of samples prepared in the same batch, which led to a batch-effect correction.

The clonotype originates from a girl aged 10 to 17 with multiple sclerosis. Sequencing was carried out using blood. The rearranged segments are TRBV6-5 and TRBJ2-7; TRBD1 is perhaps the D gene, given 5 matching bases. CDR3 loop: CASRRRGGTGSYEQYF. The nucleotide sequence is TGTGCCAGCAGGCGTAGGGGCGGAACAGGTTCCTACGAGCAGTACTTC.